These 14 T cell receptor beta chains share one sample of origin, sequenced in a study of blood T cell repertoires in COVID-19. The protocol was immunoSEQ multiplex PCR, while the TCRdb copy is restricted to in-frame clones and leaves out a portion. The sample contains 30,000 to 35,000 clones, 75% to 90% of which appear only once. Sequencing was performed on peripheral blood. These receptor sequences come from a human donor with acute or convalescent COVID-19. The donor label of this sample is uncertain.

This clone came up once. V and J are TRBV7-2 and TRBJ2-1; TRBD2 matches 7 bases. The CDR3 is made up of 15 amino acids. CDR1 SGHTA and CDR2 FQGNSA come from the germline V gene. V was clipped by 3 bases and J by 4 bases; unmatched bases: 6. CDR3 in DNA: TGTGCCAGCAGCTTGCCCAGCGGGGTTTACAATGAGCAGTTCTTC. Protein product: CASSLPSGVYNEQFF.

The chain has TRBV18 and TRBJ1-3, with 11 bases fitting TRBD1. The CDR3 runs to 18 residues. Unmatched junction bases numbered 9, after V lost 4 bases and J lost 1 base. Per germline, CDR1 KGHSH and CDR2 LQKENI. The CDR3 DNA sequence: TGTGCCAGCTCACACGTCCCGGGACAGGGGGAGTCTGGAAACACCATATATTTT. As protein: CASSHVPGQGESGNTIYF. Variable domain in full (rest from reference TRBV18 and TRBJ1-3): NAGVMQNPRHLVRRRGQEARLRCSPMKGHSHVYWYRQLPEEGLKFMVYLQKENIIDESGMPKERFSAEFPKEGPSILRIQQVVRGDSAAYFCASSHVPGQGESGNTIYFGEGSWLTVV.

The CDR3 region has the DNA TGTGCCTGGAACAGGGGCAATCAGCCCCAGCATTTT. It encodes CAWNRGNQPQHF. The rearrangement uses TRBV30 and TRBJ1-5; maybe TRBD1 (6 bases). V lost 4 bases to trimming and J lost 2 bases, with 6 bases between them. CDR1 and CDR2 (germline): GTSNPN, SVGIG (reference sequence). The CDR3 extends over 12 amino acids.

The V gene is TRBV2, the J gene TRBJ2-6; 7 bases are shared with TRBD1. CDR1 is SNHLY, CDR2 FYNNEI, per germline. J was trimmed by 2 bases and V by 6 bases; bases with no gene match: 10. This CDR3 spans 17 amino acids. The CDR3: CASSADRVAPGANVLTF. In nucleotides, the CDR3 is TGTGCCAGCAGCGCCGACAGGGTGGCTCCTGGGGCCAACGTCCTGACTTTC. Supplemented by reference TRBV2 and TRBJ2-6, the full variable domain reads EPEVTQTPSHQVTQMGQEVILRCVPISNHLYFYWYRQILGQKVEFLVSFYNNEISEKSEIFDDQFSVERPDGSNFTLKIRSTKLEDSAMYFCASSADRVAPGANVLTFGAGSRLTVL.

The CDR3 nucleotides are TGCAGCGTTGAAGGCAGGGGGAGGGAGCAGTACTTC. Its translation: CSVEGRGREQYF. The gene calls are TRBV29-1 and TRBJ2-7; possibly TRBD1 for D (7 bases). CDR3 length: 12 amino acids. Trimming left V 1 base short and J 7 bases short, with 11 bases between. Germline V lookup: CDR1 SQVTM, CDR2 ANQGSEA.

As for this clone: The junction does not match germline at one end; this may be a read error. This rearrangement joins TRBV4-1 to TRBJ1-4; no firm D call. Germline V gene sequence: CDR1 MGHRA, CDR2 YSYEKL. The CDR3 sequence is 16 residues long. CDR3 region: CASRQEVTATNEKLFF. CDR3 bases: TGCGCCAGCAGACAAGAAGTAACAGCAACTAATGAAAAACTGTTTTTT.

This clone was detected once. This chain links TRBV25-1 with TRBJ2-1; weak D call: TRBD1 (6 bases). There are 14 residues in the CDR3. The germline CDR1 and CDR2 sequences are MGHDK and SYGVNS. V was trimmed by 5 bases and J by 13 bases, leaving 21 bases between them. The CDR3 is CASSPGTPHDYQFF. CDR3 in DNA: TGTGCCAGCAGTCCCGGGACACCCCACGATTATCAGTTCTTC.

V is TRBV7-2 and J is TRBJ1-5, with a possible D match to TRBD1 (6 bases). Germline-derived CDR1 and CDR2 are SGHTA and FQGNSA. The CDR3 consists of 16 residues. Trimming left V 5 bases short and J 1 base short, with 15 bases between. The CDR3 DNA reads TGTGCCAGCAGCGCACAGGGTATTGGGAGCAATCAGCCCCAGCATTTT. It translates to CASSAQGIGSNQPQHF.

V gene TRBV19 combines with J gene TRBJ2-1; unclear D gene. V dropped 3 bases and J dropped 1 base, with 7 bases sitting between them. The germline gives CDR1 LNHDA, CDR2 SQIVND (reference sequence). The CDR3 spans 14 residues. This CDR3 reads CASSIGLSYNEQFF. The CDR3 DNA sequence: TGTGCCAGTAGTATCGGGTTATCCTACAATGAGCAGTTCTTC.

The rearrangement links TRBV9 to TRBJ1-2, with D perhaps TRBD1 (6 bases). The V end lost 3 bases, the J end lost 5 bases, and 14 bases lay between the germline ends. This CDR3 is built from 14 residues. The germline gives CDR1 SGDLS, CDR2 YYNGEE. CDR3 amino acids: CASSDQGLGYGYTF. CDR3 in DNA: TGTGCCAGCAGCGACCAGGGGTTGGGGTATGGCTACACCTTC.

This rearrangement joins TRBV7-3 to TRBJ2-5, with TRBD2 matching 10 bases. The junction had 6 bases not matched to a gene; V was cut back by 5 bases and J by 3 bases. The V gene's germline CDR1 is SGHTA and CDR2 FQGTGA. The CDR3 runs 15 residues. The CDR3 is CASSLAGVFEETQYF. The CDR3 nucleotides read TGTGCCAGCAGCCTAGCGGGGGTTTTCGAAGAGACCCAGTACTTC. The variable domain in full, completed from reference TRBV7-3 and TRBJ2-5, reads GAGVSQTPSNKVTEKGKYVELRCDPISGHTALYWYRQSLGQGPEFLIYFQGTGAADDSGLPNDRFFAVRPEGSVSTLKIQRTERGDSAVYLCASSLAGVFEETQYFGPGTRLLVL.

J is TRBJ1-4 and V is TRBV19; 11 nucleotides match TRBD1. The CDR3 loop spans 17 amino acids. The germline V gene has CDR1 LNHDA and CDR2 SQIVND (reference sequence). V dropped 6 bases and J dropped 7; count of bases not matched to a gene: 13. CDR3 in DNA: TGTGCCAGTAGCACGGGACAGGGGGGGCTTAATGGTGAAAAACTGTTTTTT. Its protein is CASSTGQGGLNGEKLFF.

Only one count was recorded for this clone. The chain is built from TRBV9 and TRBJ2-5; 7 positions agree with TRBD2. Germline trimming cut 1 base from V and 2 bases from J; bases unmatched to any gene: 2. The CDR3 covers 14 residues. In germline, CDR1 is SGDLS, CDR2 YYNGEE. The chain's CDR3 is CASSVLAEQETQYF. The CDR3, as DNA: TGTGCCAGCAGCGTACTAGCGGAACAAGAGACCCAGTACTTC.

The J gene is TRBJ2-3, the V gene TRBV5-5; perhaps TRBD2 as D (5 bases). The CDR3 loop spans 13 amino acids. The V and J ends lost 4 bases and 0 bases respectively, with 6 bases between them. The germline gives CDR1 SGHKS, CDR2 YYEKEE (reference sequence). In DNA, the CDR3 is TGTGCCAGCAGCGAGGGTAGCACAGATACGCAGTATTTT. The encoded protein is CASSEGSTDTQYF.